This T cell receptor beta chain was sequenced for a study of shared clonotypes between healthy human individuals. Study details: Donors, aged 18 to 49, were a couple of women and a few men.

About this clone itself: Its antigen remains unidentified.

Study-wide results and limits: Clonotypes not shared had lower generation probabilities than those common to all four donors. A small donor pool kept down the genetic and exposure-history diversity that was represented.

Sequencing used immunoSEQ multiplex PCR; TCRdb keeps in-frame clones, though not all of them. Here the sample spans some 2.1 million clones, 95% being singletons. Adults of Caucasian background living in Nashville, Tennessee made up all donors. The CDR3 has 16 amino acids. The ends lost 3 bases at V and 0 bases at J; junction bases unmatched: 4. Germline V lookup: CDR1 GTSNPN, CDR2 SVGIG (reference sequence). The TCR comes from a man in his late teens or twenties in good health. The chain carries TRBV30 and TRBJ2-3; 12 bases fit TRBD2. Sequencing was carried out using naive CD4+ T cells sorted from blood. Subset defined: CD45RA+ positively selected. The CDR3, as DNA: TGTGCCTGGAGAAGGACTAGCGGGGTTAGCACAGATACGCAGTATTTT. This codes for CAWRRTSGVSTDTQYF.